Sequencing of this T cell receptor beta chain was carried out in a study of CD8+ T cells in alopecia areata. General study results and limits: When scalp samples are sequenced, resident alphabeta T cells of normal skin are also captured.

This clone has more than one count but fewer than ten. Antigen unknown. The length of the CDR3 is 13 residues. Germline lookup yields CDR1 MNHEY and CDR2 SMNVEV (reference sequence). The V and J ends lost 2 bases and 2 bases respectively, with 7 bases between them. Lesional scalp punch biopsies and peripheral blood were collected from alopecia areata patients. Sorting of CD4+ and CD8+ T cells was performed on PBMCs. RNA extraction was followed by reverse transcription into cDNA, which acted as the sequencing template. Method: immunoSEQ multiplex PCR; TCRdb's copy keeps in-frame clones and lacks some. Among 150,000 or so clones listed, approximately 49% were seen once.

The origin of this receptor is a human donor with alopecia areata. The input for sequencing was CD8+ T cells sorted from blood, taken at week 0. This chain joins TRBV27 and TRBJ2-7; D is unresolved. Here the CDR3 DNA reads TGTGCCAGCAGTTTACACGGAGCCTACGAGCAGTACTTC. This gives the protein CASSLHGAYEQYF.